The TCR beta chain described here comes from a study of a mutant IDH1 vaccine in newly diagnosed glioma. Study information: Vaccines began 4-6 weeks after radiotherapy alone, or with temozolomide cycles. Earlier therapy was either radiotherapy, temozolomide, or both, and most got both.

A note on this clone: No antigen is known for it.

The CDR3 length is 14 residues. CDR1 SQVTM and CDR2 ANQGSEA come from the germline V gene. The ends were cut back, 3 bases at V and 6 bases at J, with 16 bases in the middle. Study-level results: Among top peripheral T cell clonotypes, changes seemed unrelated to pseudoprogression.

The sample's time point: week 47, end of study. Each vaccine dose was 300 ug of mutant IDH1 20-mer peptide, with topical imiquimod. Using immunoSEQ multiplex PCR, the repertoire was profiled, and TCRdb retains in-frame clones only, with some absent. This sample has roughly 86,000 clones, with roughly 86% found just once. Sequenced here: PBMCs, sampled from a glioma patient whose treatment included an IDH1 peptide vaccine. V and J are TRBV29-1 and TRBJ2-3; D may be TRBD1 (7 bases). This receptor was identified in a woman in her forties or fifties with glioma. In nucleotides, the CDR3 is TGCAGCGTTGACGGCGGGACAGTCCGGGATACGCAGTATTTT. Protein sequence: CSVDGGTVRDTQYF.